This TCR beta chain stems from a study of blood T cell repertoires in COVID-19. Study at large: The United States, Italy and Spain supplied acute and convalescent COVID-19 samples. Sources were T cells, B-cell-depleted T cells, or PBMCs; the material itself was cDNA or gDNA.

Authors' methods: Nucleated cell number was recorded as an estimate derived from reference gene primer amplification. The table came from immunoSEQ multiplex PCR; TCRdb's copy has only in-frame clones and leaves some out. The V and J calls and clone size are taken from that table; D and trimming were inferred from the DNA. The data show 450,000 to 500,000 clones, 80% to 90% seen once. The clonotype comes from a human donor in a cohort sampled during active COVID-19. Sequences were obtained from peripheral blood.

The CDR3 protein is CASSLAGAGGSYQYF. The CDR3 coding sequence is TGTGCCAGCAGCTTAGCTGGGGCAGGGGGCTCGTATCAGTACTTC. This rearrangement joins TRBV7-9 to TRBJ2-7; 8 positions match TRBD1. V was pared by 0 bases and J by 10 bases, with 11 bases of the junction left unmatched. CDR1 is SEHNR, CDR2 FQNEAQ, per germline (reference sequence). The CDR3 has 15 residues.